This TCR beta chain came from a study of cytomegalovirus exposure and HLA in healthy donors. Turning to the study itself: Earlier findings included 100 million to 130 million unique TCR beta sequences obtained from roughly 200 million T cells.

Germline assignment: CDR1 SGHTA and CDR2 FQGNSA. The CDR3 consists of 14 residues. Trimming cost V 5 bases and J 4 bases; bases outside gene matches: 4. In the PCR, 60 Vbeta and 13 Jbeta primers were used. The table came from immunoSEQ multiplex PCR; TCRdb's copy has only in-frame clones and leaves some out. This table lists 75,000 to 100,000 clones. The sequence derives from an older woman in good health and CMV-seronegative. The chain has TRBV7-2 and TRBJ1-4; 7 bases match TRBD1. The specimen sequenced was PBMCs. CDR3 nucleotide sequence: TGTGCCAGCAGCCCAGGACAGGTTAATGAAAAACTGTTTTTT. It encodes CASSPGQVNEKLFF.